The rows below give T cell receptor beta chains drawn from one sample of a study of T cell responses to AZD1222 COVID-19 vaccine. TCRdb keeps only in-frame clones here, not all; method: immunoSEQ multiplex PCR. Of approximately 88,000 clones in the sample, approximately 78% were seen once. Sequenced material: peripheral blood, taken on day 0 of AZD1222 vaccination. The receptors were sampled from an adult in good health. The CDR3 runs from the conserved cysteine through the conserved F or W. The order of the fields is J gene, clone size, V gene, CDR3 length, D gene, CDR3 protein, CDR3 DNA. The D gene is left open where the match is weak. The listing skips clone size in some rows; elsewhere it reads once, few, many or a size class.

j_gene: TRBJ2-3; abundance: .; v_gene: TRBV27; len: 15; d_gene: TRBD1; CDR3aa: CASSSSGQGRHTQYF; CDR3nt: TGTGCCAGCAGTTCGTCGGGACAGGGTAGGCATACGCAGTATTTT
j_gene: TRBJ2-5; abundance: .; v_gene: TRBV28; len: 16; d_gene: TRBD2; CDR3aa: CASKNGLAGGLETQYF; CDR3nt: TGTGCCAGCAAGAATGGACTAGCGGGAGGTCTAGAGACCCAGTACTTC
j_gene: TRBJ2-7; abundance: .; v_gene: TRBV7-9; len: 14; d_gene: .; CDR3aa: CASSPPWNWAEQYF; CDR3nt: TGTGCCAGCAGCCCCCCCTGGAATTGGGCCGAGCAGTACTTC
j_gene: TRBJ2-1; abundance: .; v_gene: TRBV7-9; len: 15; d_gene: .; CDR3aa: CASSSPPSPYNEQFF; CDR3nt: TGTGCCAGCAGCTCCCCCCCCTCCCCTTACAATGAGCAGTTCTTC
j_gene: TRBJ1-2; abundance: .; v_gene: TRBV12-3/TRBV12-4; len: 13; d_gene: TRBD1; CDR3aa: CASSPGTGYGYTF; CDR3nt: TGTGCCAGCAGTCCTGGGACAGGGTACGGCTACACCTTC
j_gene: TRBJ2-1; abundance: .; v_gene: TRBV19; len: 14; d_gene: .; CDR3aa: CASSGGREPGEQFF; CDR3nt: TGTGCCAGTAGTGGCGGACGGGAGCCGGGTGAGCAGTTCTTC
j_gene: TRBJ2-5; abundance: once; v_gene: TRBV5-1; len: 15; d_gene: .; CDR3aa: CASSQGPGRQETQYF; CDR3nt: TGCGCCAGCAGCCAGGGACCGGGGCGTCAAGAGACCCAGTACTTC
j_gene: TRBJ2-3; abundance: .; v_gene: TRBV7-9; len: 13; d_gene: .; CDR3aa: CASSLGRGGTQYF; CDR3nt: TGTGCCAGCAGCTTAGGAAGGGGGGGTACGCAGTATTTT
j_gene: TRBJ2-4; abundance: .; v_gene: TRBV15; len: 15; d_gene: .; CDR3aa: CATSRGNREENIQYF; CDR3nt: TGTGCCACCAGCAGAGGCAACAGGGAGGAAAACATTCAGTACTTC
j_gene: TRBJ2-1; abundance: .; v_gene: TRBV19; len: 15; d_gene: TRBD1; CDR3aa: CASSLQGSSYNEQFF; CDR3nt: TGTGCCAGTAGTTTACAGGGGAGCTCCTACAATGAGCAGTTCTTC
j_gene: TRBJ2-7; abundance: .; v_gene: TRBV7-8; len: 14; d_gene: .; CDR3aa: CASSLAASSYEQYF; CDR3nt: TGTGCCAGCAGCTTAGCAGCCAGCTCCTACGAGCAGTACTTC
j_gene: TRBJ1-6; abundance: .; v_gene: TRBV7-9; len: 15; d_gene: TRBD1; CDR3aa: CASSPDREKGSPLHF; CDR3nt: TGTGCCAGCAGCCCTGACAGGGAGAAGGGATCACCCCTCCACTTT
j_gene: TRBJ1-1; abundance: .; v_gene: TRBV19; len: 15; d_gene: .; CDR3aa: CASSIRSTLAGEAFF; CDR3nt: TGTGCCAGTAGTATAAGGAGTACTCTTGCTGGTGAAGCTTTCTTT
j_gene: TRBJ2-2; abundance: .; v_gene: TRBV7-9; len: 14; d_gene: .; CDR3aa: CASSLDGSTGELFF; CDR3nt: TGTGCCAGCAGCTTAGACGGGAGCACCGGGGAGCTGTTTTTT
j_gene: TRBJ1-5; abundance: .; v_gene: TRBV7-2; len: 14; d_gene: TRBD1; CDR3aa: CASSPHTGDQPQHF; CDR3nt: TGTGCCAGCAGCCCCCACACAGGGGACCAGCCCCAGCATTTT
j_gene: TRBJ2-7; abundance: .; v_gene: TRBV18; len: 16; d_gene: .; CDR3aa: CASSPRRDASSYEQYF; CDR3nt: TGTGCCAGCTCACCACGCCGGGACGCGAGCTCCTACGAGCAGTACTTC
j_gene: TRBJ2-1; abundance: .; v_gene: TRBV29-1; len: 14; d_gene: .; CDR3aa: CSVEGGNQYNEQFF; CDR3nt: TGCAGCGTTGAGGGTGGGAACCAATACAATGAGCAGTTCTTC